Shown below are 12 T cell receptor beta chains from a single sample sequenced in a study of T cell responses to AZD1222 COVID-19 vaccine. Profiled with immunoSEQ multiplex PCR; TCRdb holds only in-frame clones, not every one. The sample holds around 150,000 clones; roughly 90% are singletons and the top ten take approximately 3.4%. This material consisted of peripheral blood, taken 28 days after the second AZD1222 dose. These receptors were obtained from an adult who received the AZD1222 COVID-19 vaccine.

The chain combines TRBV5-1 with TRBJ2-5; 10 positions agree with TRBD2. CDR1 is SGHRS, CDR2 YFSETQ, per germline. J gave up 5 bases and V 4 bases, and 8 bases lay outside the gene matches. The CDR3 sequence is 15 residues long. Here the CDR3 reads CASSGGTSVRETQYF. The CDR3 DNA reads as TGCGCCAGCAGCGGGGGGACTAGCGTCCGGGAGACCCAGTACTTC.

The chain combines TRBV9 with TRBJ2-7; D not resolved. V was cut by 0 bases and J by 2 bases, with 12 bases left in between. CDR1 and CDR2 (germline): SGDLS, YYNGEE. This CDR3 has 15 residues. The CDR3 nucleotides read TGTGCCAGCAGCGTAGAAGGCGGCCCCCCCTACGAGCAGTACTTC. Its protein product is CASSVEGGPPYEQYF.

The V call is TRBV7-9, the J call TRBJ2-1, with D possibly being TRBD2 (5 bases). V was cut by 1 base and J by 9 bases, with 13 bases left in between. CDR3 size: 14 residues. From germline, CDR1 is SEHNR and CDR2 FQNEAQ (reference sequence). The CDR3 DNA follows: TGTGCCAGCAGCTTAGGGGCGAGGGCATTTGAGCAGTTCTTC. Amino acids: CASSLGARAFEQFF.

CDR3 residues: CAWRAVGSPLHF. The CDR3 nucleotides are TGTGCCTGGAGAGCAGTGGGTTCACCCCTCCACTTT. V usage is TRBV30 and J usage is TRBJ1-6; D is ambiguous. Germline values: CDR1 GTSNPN, CDR2 SVGIG (reference sequence). The CDR3 is made up of 12 amino acids. The V end lost 3 bases, the J end lost 9 bases, and 9 bases lay between the germline ends.

The genes are TRBV7-9 and TRBJ2-1, with D perhaps matching TRBD2 (6 bases). This CDR3 has 15 amino acids. Trimming took 0 bases from V and 8 from J, leaving 14 bases between them. The V gene's germline CDR1 is SEHNR and CDR2 FQNEAQ (reference sequence). CDR3 sequence reads: CASSLAGRTIDEQFF. CDR3 DNA: TGTGCCAGCAGCTTAGCCGGACGGACTATCGATGAGCAGTTCTTC.

The chain has TRBV7-9 and TRBJ2-3; 9 nucleotides agree with TRBD2. From germline, CDR1 is SEHNR and CDR2 FQNEAQ (reference sequence). The length of the CDR3 is 15 residues. After removal of 5 bases from V and 4 bases from J, the junction contained 7 bases not matched to a gene. In DNA form, the CDR3 reads TGTGCCAGCAGCGATCTAGCGGGATTACCAGATACGCAGTATTTT. It specifies CASSDLAGLPDTQYF.

In this sample, this clone turned up once. The chain uses TRBV28 and TRBJ2-7, with 10 bases that match TRBD2. From germline, CDR1 is MDHEN and CDR2 SYDVKM. V shed 2 bases and J 0 bases; nucleotides not matched to a gene: 4. The length of the CDR3 is 16 residues. The CDR3 protein is CASSLEASGSSYEQYF. The CDR3 nucleotides read TGTGCCAGCAGTTTAGAGGCTAGCGGGAGCTCCTACGAGCAGTACTTC.

The chain combines TRBV18 with TRBJ1-6; D call uncertain. This CDR3 has 16 residues. V shed 5 bases and J shed 9 bases, with 20 bases lying between them. Germline V gene sequence: CDR1 KGHSH, CDR2 LQKENI. The CDR3 DNA sequence: TGTGCCAGCTCAGCGCCCCTCCCGGTGGAAGGTTCACCCCTCCACTTT. This gives the protein CASSAPLPVEGSPLHF. The variable domain in full, with the rest retrieved from reference TRBV18 and TRBJ1-6, is NAGVMQNPRHLVRRRGQEARLRCSPMKGHSHVYWYRQLPEEGLKFMVYLQKENIIDESGMPKERFSAEFPKEGPSILRIQQVVRGDSAAYFCASSAPLPVEGSPLHFGNGTRLTVT.

The chain carries TRBV28 and TRBJ1-4, with TRBD1 identical over 8 bases. The CDR3 spans 16 residues. CDR1 is MDHEN and CDR2 is SYDVKM in the germline V gene. Losses at the gene ends were 4 bases for V and 8 bases for J; bases not matched to a gene: 12. The CDR3 loop reads CASSSYRQGRNEKLFF. Written as DNA, the CDR3 is TGTGCCAGCAGTTCATACCGACAGGGGCGGAACGAAAAACTGTTTTTT.

This sequence joins TRBV10-3 and TRBJ2-1; the match to TRBD2 covers 8 bases. This CDR3 comprises 19 residues. The trim removed 2 bases at V and 3 bases at J, leaving 15 bases unmatched. CDR1 ENHRY and CDR2 SYGVKD come from the germline V gene. The CDR3 is CAISEPKLHTSGNYNEQFF. In DNA, the CDR3 is TGTGCCATCAGTGAGCCTAAACTTCATACTAGCGGAAACTACAATGAGCAGTTCTTC.

The rearrangement joins TRBV11-2 to TRBJ2-7, with D uncertain. Trimming stripped 5 bases from V and 7 bases from J, with 18 bases between. Germline V lookup: CDR1 SGHAT, CDR2 FQNNGV. CDR3 length: 14 amino acids. The CDR3 protein is CASSRSMTGYEQYF. Here the CDR3 DNA reads TGTGCCAGCAGCAGAAGCATGACGGGTTATGAGCAGTACTTC.

The chain employs TRBV11-2 and TRBJ2-3, with D unresolved. The CDR3 extends over 11 amino acids. CDR1 and CDR2 from the germline V gene are SGHAT and FQNNGV. Trimming stripped 3 bases from V and 8 bases from J, with 6 bases between. The CDR3 sequence is CASSFRRTQYF. The CDR3 DNA reads TGTGCCAGCAGCTTTCGCCGTACGCAGTATTTT.